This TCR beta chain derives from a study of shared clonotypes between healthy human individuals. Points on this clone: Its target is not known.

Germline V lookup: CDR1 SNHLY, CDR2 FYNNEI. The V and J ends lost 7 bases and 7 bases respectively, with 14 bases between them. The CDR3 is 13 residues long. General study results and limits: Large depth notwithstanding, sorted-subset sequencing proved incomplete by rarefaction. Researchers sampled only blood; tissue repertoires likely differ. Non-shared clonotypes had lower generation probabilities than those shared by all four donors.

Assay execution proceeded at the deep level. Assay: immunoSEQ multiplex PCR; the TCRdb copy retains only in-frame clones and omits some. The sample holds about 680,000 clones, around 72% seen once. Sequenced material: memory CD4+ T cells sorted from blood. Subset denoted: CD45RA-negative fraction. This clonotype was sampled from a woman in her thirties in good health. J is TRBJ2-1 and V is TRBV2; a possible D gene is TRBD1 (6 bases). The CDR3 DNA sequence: TGTGCCAGCACCCTAATAGGGGGAAATGAGCAGTTCTTC. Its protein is CASTLIGGNEQFF.